This TCR beta chain came from a study of blood T cell repertoires in COVID-19. Study summary: The United States, Italy and Spain provided the acute and convalescent COVID-19 samples.

Sequenced by immunoSEQ multiplex PCR; TCRdb stores in-frame clones only, minus some. The data show a few hundred thousand clones, with about 80% seen just once and about 3.4% held by the top ten. All enrollees were about 18 to 89 years old and from roughly 22 US areas. The receptor was isolated from a man aged 45-60 years who had recovered from COVID-19. Material for sequencing was PBMCs or T cells enriched from blood (not recorded which).

The CDR3 region is CASSARGTGNGYTF. DNA for the CDR3: TGTGCCAGCAGTGCTAGGGGGACAGGTAATGGCTACACCTTC. V gene TRBV2 combines with J gene TRBJ1-2; 8 positions agree with TRBD1. The CDR3 loop spans 14 amino acids. The germline gives CDR1 SNHLY, CDR2 FYNNEI. The J segment lost 6 bases and the V segment lost 4 bases, leaving 7 bases of the junction unmatched.